The source of this T cell receptor (beta chain) is a study of CD8 T cells in Susac syndrome. Germline CDR1 reads KGHSH; CDR2 reads LQKENI. V lost 6 bases to trimming and J lost 5 bases; unmatched junction nucleotides: 21. This CDR3 comprises 20 residues. After extraction with the RNeasy kit, about 0.45 to 1 ug of the RNA was reverse transcribed using random hexamers. Amplification of TCR beta CDR3 was carried out by immunoSEQ multiplex PCR, which covered 54 Vbeta and 13 Jbeta segments. Each CDR3 protein gets one entry after TCRdb re-called the immunoSEQ multiplex PCR reads with MiXCR. The sample has around 140,000 distinct CDR3 sequences, roughly 94% seen once. TEMRA cells were enriched by FACS, and CD4+ and CD8+ T cells were negatively isolated.

The J gene is TRBJ2-2, the V gene TRBV18; 10 bases align to TRBD2. Sequenced input: CD4+ T cells from PBMCs. This receptor was obtained from a human donor in good health. The CDR3 loop reads CASSRQSLAGVFGGTGELFF. The CDR3 nucleotides are TGTGCCAGCTCTCGTCAAAGTCTAGCGGGAGTATTCGGAGGGACCGGGGAGCTGTTTTTT.